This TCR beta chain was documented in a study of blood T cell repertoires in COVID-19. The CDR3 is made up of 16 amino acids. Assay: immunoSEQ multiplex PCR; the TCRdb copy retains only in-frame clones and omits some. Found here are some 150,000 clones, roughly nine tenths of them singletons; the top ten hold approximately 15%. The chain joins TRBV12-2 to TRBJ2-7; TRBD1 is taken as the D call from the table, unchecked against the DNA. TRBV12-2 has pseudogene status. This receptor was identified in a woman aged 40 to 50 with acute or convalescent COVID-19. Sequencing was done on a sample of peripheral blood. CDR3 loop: CASRDRDRVNLDEQYF. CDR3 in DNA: TGTGCAAGTCGCGACCGGGACAGGGTTAATTTGGACGAGCAGTACTTC.